This note documents a single T cell receptor (beta chain) sequence. V shed 2 bases, J shed 6 bases, and the junction held 5 bases outside the gene matches. CDR3 length: 15 amino acids. Germline V gives CDR1 MNHNS, CDR2 SASEGT. The source of the sample is a study of regulatory and conventional T cells in RAG deficiency. The sorted regulatory T cells were CD4+, CD25-high and CD127-low, with genomic DNA sequenced. Sequencing was performed with immunoSEQ multiplex PCR; in TCRdb, only in-frame clones are kept and a portion is missing. The sample includes about 9,500 clones, 80% to 90% of them seen just once. These records were also assigned to another study, of regulatory T cells. According to that study: The primer mix had 52 TRBV and 13 TRBJ primers. Skewed V and J usage and few unique V-J pairs marked patient repertoires, most in Tregs.

The chain is built from TRBV6-1 and TRBJ2-2; 8 bases agree with TRBD1. The sample comprised Tregs sorted from blood. The TCR sequence derives from a human donor in good health. CDR3 sequence reads: CASSEQGAVPGELFF. The CDR3 coding sequence is TGTGCCAGCAGTGAACAGGGGGCTGTCCCCGGGGAGCTGTTTTTT.